This T cell receptor beta chain originates from a study of cytomegalovirus exposure and HLA in healthy donors. Notes on the study in general: Relative to equally common others, HLA-associated TCR beta chains showed greater clonal expansion in a later analysis. V- and J-gene trimming of TCR beta was linked (in a later analysis) to a missense DCLRE1C variant. It was 164 TCR beta chains that were listed as cytomegalovirus-associated.

Each donor was healthy, and each was a bone marrow donor. The primer mix had 60 Vbeta and 13 Jbeta primers. Sequencing used immunoSEQ multiplex PCR; TCRdb keeps in-frame clones, though not all of them. The sample has 100,000 to 150,000 clones, around 79% seen once. On this clone: As yet, its antigen is unknown.

Germline V CDR1 and CDR2: MGHDK, SYGVNS. The CDR3 covers 13 residues. V was clipped by 8 bases and J by 8 bases; unmatched bases: 10. V is TRBV25-1 and J is TRBJ1-2; 8 bases are shared with TRBD1. The receptor was isolated from a woman between 35 and 50 years old in good health and CMV-seronegative. The material sequenced was PBMCs. CDR3 residues: CASGQGAGMGYTF. The CDR3 nucleotides are TGTGCCAGCGGACAGGGAGCCGGAATGGGCTACACCTTC.